The clone carrying this TCR beta chain was seen at least ten times. Subjects with ophthalmopathy showed a Clinical Activity Score no lower than 3, a NOSPECS grade no lower than 4, and a duration shorter than 3 months. The sample is drawn from a study of T cells in Graves' hyperthyroidism and ophthalmopathy. This CDR3 has 14 residues. Germline assignment: CDR1 SGHRS and CDR2 YFSETQ. Trimming at V came to 1 base and at J to 8 bases, leaving 6 bases not matched to a gene. From RNA transcripts, TCR beta CDR3 regions were amplified. The study used the HTBI primer set for a first-round RT-PCR of the TCR CDR3. MiXCR, run by TCRdb on the multiplex PCR reads, gives a single entry per CDR3 protein. The sample yields nearly 250,000 distinct CDR3 sequences, about 17% seen once.

Specimen: blood. The V and J genes are TRBV5-1 and TRBJ2-1; 7 bases agree with TRBD1. This TCR was sampled from a woman aged 18 to 35 with Graves' ophthalmopathy. The CDR3 region has the DNA TGCGCCAGCAGCTTGTCACAGGGGATGCATGAGCAGTTCTTC. This gives the protein CASSLSQGMHEQFF.